This paragraph covers one TCR beta chain sequence. This specimen belongs to a study of graft-versus-host responses after intestinal transplantation. Here immunoSEQ multiplex PCR was the method, and the copy in TCRdb shows in-frame clones only, minus some. This table has 20,000 or so clones, approximately 86% appearing once. The sample consisted of bone marrow, taken roughly 130 days after transplant. This clonotype originated in a human patient who received an intestinal transplant, so some T cells may come from the graft donor.

The CDR3: CASSPGLVPLYEQYF. The CDR3 DNA sequence: TGTGCCAGCAGTCCTGGACTAGTTCCCCTCTACGAGCAGTACTTC. V usage is TRBV2 and J usage is TRBJ2-7, with 7 nucleotides matching TRBD2. This CDR3 contains 15 residues. With 5 bases clipped from V and 3 bases from J, the junction kept 10 bases outside the gene matches. Germline CDR1 reads SNHLY; CDR2 reads FYNNEI.